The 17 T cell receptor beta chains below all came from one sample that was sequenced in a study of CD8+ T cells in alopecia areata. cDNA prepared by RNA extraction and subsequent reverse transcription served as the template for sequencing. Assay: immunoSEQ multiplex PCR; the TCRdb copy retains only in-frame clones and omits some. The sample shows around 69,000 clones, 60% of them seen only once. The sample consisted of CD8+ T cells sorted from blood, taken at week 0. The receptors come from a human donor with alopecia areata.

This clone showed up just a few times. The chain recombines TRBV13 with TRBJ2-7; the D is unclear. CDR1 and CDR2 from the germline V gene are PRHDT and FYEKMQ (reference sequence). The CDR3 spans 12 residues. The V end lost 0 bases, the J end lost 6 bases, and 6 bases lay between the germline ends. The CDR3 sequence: CASSLGVSEQYF. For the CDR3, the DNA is TGTGCCAGCAGCTTAGGCGTCAGCGAGCAGTACTTC.

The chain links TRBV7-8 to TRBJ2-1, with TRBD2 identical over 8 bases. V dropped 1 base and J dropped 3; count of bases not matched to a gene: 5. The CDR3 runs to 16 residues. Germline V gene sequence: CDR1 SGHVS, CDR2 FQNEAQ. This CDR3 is CASSLDPAGVYNEQFF. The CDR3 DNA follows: TGTGCCAGCAGCTTAGACCCAGCGGGAGTCTACAATGAGCAGTTCTTC.

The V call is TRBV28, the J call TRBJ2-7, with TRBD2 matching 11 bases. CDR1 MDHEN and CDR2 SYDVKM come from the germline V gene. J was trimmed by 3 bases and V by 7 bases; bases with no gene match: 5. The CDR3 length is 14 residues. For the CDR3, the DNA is TGTGCCAGCACCCTGGGGACTAGCGGCTACGAGCAGTACTTC. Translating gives CASTLGTSGYEQYF.

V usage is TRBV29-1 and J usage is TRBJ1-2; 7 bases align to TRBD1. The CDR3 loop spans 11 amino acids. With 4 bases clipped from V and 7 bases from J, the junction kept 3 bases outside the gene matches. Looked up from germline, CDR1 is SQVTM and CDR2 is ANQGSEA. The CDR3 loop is CSVVRGAGYTF. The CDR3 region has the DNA TGCAGCGTTGTCAGGGGGGCTGGCTACACCTTC.

CDR3 region: CASSPREHSYNEQFF. For the CDR3, the DNA is TGTGCCAGCAGCCCAAGGGAACATTCCTACAATGAGCAGTTCTTC. The chain links TRBV7-2 to TRBJ2-1, with D unresolved. This CDR3 contains 15 residues. Trimming removed 5 bases from V and 1 base from J, with 12 bases in between. The germline V gene encodes CDR1 SGHTA and CDR2 FQGNSA.

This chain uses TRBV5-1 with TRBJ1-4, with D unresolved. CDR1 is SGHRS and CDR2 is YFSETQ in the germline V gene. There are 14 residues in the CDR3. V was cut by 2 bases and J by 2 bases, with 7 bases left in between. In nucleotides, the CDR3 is TGCGCCAGCAGCTTAGAACTGACTAATGAAAAACTGTTTTTT. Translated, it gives CASSLELTNEKLFF. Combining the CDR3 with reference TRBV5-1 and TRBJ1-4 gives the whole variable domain KAGVTQTPRYLIKTRGQQVTLSCSPISGHRSVSWYQQTPGQGLQFLFEYFSETQRNKGNFPGRFSGRQFSNSRSEMNVSTLELGDSALYLCASSLELTNEKLFFGSGTQLSVL.

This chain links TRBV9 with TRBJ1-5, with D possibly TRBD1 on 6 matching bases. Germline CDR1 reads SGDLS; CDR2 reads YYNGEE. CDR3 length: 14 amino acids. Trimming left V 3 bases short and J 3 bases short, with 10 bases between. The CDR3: CASSGWDNNQPQHF. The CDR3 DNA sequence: TGTGCCAGCAGCGGCTGGGACAACAATCAGCCCCAGCATTTT.

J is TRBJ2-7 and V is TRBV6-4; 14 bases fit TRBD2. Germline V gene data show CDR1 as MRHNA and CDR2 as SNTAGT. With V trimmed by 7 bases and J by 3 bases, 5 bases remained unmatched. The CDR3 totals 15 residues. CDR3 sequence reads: CASTSTSGRVYEQYF. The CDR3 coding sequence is TGTGCCAGCACATCGACTAGCGGGAGGGTCTACGAGCAGTACTTC.

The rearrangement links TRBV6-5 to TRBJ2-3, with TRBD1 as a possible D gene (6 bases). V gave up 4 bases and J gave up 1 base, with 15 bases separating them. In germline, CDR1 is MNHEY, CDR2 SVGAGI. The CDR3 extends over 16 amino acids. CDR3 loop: CASSSVGAGGTDTQYF. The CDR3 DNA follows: TGTGCCAGCAGTTCAGTTGGGGCAGGGGGCACAGATACGCAGTATTTT.

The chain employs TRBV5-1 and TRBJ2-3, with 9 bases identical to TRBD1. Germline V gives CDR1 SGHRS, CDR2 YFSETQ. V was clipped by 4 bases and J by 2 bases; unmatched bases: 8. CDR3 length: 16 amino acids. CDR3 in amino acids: CASSHGTGYSTDTQYF. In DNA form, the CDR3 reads TGCGCCAGCAGCCACGGGACAGGGTATTCCACAGATACGCAGTATTTT.

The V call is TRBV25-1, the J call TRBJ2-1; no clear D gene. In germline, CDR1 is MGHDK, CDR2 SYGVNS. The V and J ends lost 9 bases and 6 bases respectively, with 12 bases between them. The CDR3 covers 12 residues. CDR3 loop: CASALWLNEQFF. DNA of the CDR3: TGTGCCAGTGCGCTTTGGCTCAATGAGCAGTTCTTC. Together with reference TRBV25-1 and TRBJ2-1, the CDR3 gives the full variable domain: EADIYQTPRYLVIGTGKKITLECSQTMGHDKMYWYQQDPGMELHLIHYSYGVNSTEKGDLSSESTVSRIRTEHFPLTLESARPSHTSQYLCASALWLNEQFFGPGTRLTVL.

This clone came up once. CDR3 in amino acids: CAWSVGRSVGNTIYF. Here the CDR3 DNA reads TGTGCCTGGAGTGTTGGGCGGTCGGTCGGAAACACCATATATTTT. The chain employs TRBV30 and TRBJ1-3; unclear D gene. Germline CDR1 reads GTSNPN; CDR2 reads SVGIG (reference sequence). V lost 0 bases and J 4 bases, leaving 13 bases between the germline ends. This CDR3 contains 15 residues. Using reference TRBV30 and TRBJ1-3 for the parts outside the CDR3, the full variable domain is SQTIHQWPATLVQPVGSPLSLECTVEGTSNPNLYWYRQAAGRGLQLLFYSVGIGQISSEVPQNLSASRPQDRQFILSSKKLLLSDSGFYLCAWSVGRSVGNTIYFGEGSWLTVV.

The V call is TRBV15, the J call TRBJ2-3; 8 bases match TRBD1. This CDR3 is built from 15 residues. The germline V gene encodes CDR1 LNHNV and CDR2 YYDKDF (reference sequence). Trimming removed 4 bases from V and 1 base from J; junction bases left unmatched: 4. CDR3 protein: CATSTQGAGTDTQYF. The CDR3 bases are TGTGCCACCAGCACTCAGGGGGCGGGCACAGATACGCAGTATTTT.

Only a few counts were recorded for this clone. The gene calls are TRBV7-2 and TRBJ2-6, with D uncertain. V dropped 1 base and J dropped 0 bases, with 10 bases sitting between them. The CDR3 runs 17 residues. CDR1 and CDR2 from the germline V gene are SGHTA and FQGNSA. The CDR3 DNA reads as TGTGCCAGCAGCTTAGATGGGATGAGCTCTGGGGCCAACGTCCTGACTTTC. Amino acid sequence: CASSLDGMSSGANVLTF. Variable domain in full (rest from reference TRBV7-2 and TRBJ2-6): GAGVSQSPSNKVTEKGKDVELRCDPISGHTALYWYRQSLGQGLEFLIYFQGNSAPDKSGLPSDRFSAERTGGSVSTLTIQRTQQEDSAVYLCASSLDGMSSGANVLTFGAGSRLTVL.

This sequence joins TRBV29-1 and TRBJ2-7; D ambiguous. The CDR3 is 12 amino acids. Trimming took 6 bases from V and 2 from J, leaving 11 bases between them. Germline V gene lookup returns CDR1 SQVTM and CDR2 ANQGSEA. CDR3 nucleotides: TGCAGCGTCCGAATCGGAACCTACGAGCAGTACTTC. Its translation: CSVRIGTYEQYF.

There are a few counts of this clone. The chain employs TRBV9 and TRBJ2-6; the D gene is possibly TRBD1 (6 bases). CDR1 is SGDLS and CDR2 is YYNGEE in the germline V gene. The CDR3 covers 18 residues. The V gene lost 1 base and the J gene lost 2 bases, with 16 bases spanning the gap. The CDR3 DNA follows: TGTGCCAGCAGCGTACCTTCAACAGGGAACCCTGGGGCCAACGTCCTGACTTTC. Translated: CASSVPSTGNPGANVLTF.

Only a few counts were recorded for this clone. CDR3 nucleotide sequence: TGTGCCACCAGCAGAGAGCCGTTGGGGACAGGGTTTTACGAGCAGTACTTC. Amino acid sequence: CATSREPLGTGFYEQYF. The V and J genes are TRBV15 and TRBJ2-7; 9 positions agree with TRBD1. CDR1 and CDR2 (germline): LNHNV, YYDKDF (reference sequence). The CDR3 covers 17 residues. The V gene end was trimmed by 0 bases and the J gene end by 4 bases; junction bases not matched to a gene: 10.